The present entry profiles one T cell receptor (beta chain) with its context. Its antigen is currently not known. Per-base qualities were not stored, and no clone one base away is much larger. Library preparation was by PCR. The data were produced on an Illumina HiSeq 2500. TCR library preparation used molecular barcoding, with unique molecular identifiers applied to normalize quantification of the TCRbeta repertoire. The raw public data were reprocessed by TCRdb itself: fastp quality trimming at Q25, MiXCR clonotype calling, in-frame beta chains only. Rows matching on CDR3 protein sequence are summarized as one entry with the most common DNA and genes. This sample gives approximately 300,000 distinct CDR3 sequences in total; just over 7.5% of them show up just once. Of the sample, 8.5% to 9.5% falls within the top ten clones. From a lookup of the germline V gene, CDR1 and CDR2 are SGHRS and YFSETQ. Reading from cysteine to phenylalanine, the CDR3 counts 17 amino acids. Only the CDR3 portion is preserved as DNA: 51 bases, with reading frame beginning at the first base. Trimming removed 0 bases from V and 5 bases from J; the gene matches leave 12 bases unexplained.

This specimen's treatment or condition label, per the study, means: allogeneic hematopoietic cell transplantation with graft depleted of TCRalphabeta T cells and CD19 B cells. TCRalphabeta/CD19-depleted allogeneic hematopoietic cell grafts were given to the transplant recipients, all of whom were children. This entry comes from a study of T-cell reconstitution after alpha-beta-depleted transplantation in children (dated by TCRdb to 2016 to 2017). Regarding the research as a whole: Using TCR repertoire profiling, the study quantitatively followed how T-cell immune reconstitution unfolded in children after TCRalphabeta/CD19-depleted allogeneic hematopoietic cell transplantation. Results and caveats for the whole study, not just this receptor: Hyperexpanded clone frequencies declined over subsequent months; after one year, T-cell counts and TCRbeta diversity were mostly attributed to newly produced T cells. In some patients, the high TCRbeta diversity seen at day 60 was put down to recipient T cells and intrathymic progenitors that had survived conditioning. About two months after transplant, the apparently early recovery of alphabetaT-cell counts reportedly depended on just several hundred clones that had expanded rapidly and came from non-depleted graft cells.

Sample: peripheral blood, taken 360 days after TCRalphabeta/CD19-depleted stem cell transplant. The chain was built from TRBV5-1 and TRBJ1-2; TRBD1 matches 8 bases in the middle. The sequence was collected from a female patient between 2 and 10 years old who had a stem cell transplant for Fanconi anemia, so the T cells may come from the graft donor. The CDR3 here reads CASSLDFSTGDPYGYTF. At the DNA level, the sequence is TGCGCCAGCAGCTTGGATTTTTCGACAGGGGATCCATATGGCTACACCTTC. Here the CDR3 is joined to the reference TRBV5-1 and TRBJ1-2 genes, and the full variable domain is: KAGVTQTPRYLIKTRGQQVTLSCSPISGHRSVSWYQQTPGQGLQFLFEYFSETQRNKGNFPGRFSGRQFSNSRSEMNVSTLELGDSALYLCASSLDFSTGDPYGYTFGSGTRLTVV.